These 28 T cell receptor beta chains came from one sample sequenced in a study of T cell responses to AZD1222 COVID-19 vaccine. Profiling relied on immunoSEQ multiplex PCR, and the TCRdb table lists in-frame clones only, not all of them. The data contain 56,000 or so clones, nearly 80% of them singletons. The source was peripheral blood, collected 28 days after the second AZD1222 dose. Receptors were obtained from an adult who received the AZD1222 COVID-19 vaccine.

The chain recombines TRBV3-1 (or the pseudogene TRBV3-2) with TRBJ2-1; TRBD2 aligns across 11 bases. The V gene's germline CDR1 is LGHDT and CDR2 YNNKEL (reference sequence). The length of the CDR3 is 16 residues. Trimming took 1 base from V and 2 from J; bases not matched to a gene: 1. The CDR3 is CASSQVAGGPYNEQFF. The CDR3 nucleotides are TGTGCCAGCAGCCAAGTAGCGGGGGGGCCCTACAATGAGCAGTTCTTC.

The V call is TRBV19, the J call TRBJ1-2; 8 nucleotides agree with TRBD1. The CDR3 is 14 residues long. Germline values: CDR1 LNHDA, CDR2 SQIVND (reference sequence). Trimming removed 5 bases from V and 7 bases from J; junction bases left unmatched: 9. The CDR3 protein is CASSLLTGAAGYTF. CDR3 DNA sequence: TGTGCCAGTAGTTTATTGACAGGGGCCGCTGGCTACACCTTC.

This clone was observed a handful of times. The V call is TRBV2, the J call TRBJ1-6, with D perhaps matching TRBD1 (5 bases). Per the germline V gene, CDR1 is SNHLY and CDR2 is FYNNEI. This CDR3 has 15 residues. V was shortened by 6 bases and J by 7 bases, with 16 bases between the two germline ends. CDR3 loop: CASRRTGVRNSPLHF. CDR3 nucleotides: TGTGCCAGCAGACGCACAGGTGTTCGCAATTCACCCCTCCACTTT.

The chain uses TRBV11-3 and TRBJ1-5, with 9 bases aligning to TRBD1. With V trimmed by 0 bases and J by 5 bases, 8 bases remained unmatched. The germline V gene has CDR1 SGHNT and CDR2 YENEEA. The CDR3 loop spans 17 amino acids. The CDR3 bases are TGTGCCAGCAGCTTAGATGCGGGACAGGGTACGGATCAGCCCCAGCATTTT. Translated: CASSLDAGQGTDQPQHF.

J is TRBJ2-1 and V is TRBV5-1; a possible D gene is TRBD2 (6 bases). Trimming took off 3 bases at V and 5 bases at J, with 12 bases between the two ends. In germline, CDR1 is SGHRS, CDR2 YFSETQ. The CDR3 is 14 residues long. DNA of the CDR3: TGCGCCAGCAGCTATGGACTACCCGACAATGAGCAGTTCTTC. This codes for CASSYGLPDNEQFF.

In DNA form, the CDR3 reads TGCAGTGCCCCCTTTAACGGCGGCTACACCTTC. Its protein product is CSAPFNGGYTF. The chain is built from TRBV20-1 and TRBJ1-2; D uncertain. V dropped 6 bases and J dropped 8 bases, with 13 bases sitting between them. The V gene's germline CDR1 is DFQATT and CDR2 SNEGSKA (reference sequence). The CDR3 is 11 amino acids.

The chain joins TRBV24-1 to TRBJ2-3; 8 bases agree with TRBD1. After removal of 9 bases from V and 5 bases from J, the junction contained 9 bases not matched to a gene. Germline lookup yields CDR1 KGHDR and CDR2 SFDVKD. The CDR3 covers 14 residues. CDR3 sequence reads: CATQQGGRKDTQYF. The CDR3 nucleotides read TGTGCCACCCAACAGGGGGGCAGAAAAGATACGCAGTATTTT.

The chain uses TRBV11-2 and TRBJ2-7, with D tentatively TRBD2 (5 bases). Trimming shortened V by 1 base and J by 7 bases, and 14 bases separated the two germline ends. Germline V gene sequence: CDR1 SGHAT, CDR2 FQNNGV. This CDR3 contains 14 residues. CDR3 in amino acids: CASSLGSGNGEQYF. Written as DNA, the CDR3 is TGTGCCAGCAGCTTAGGATCCGGGAACGGGGAGCAGTACTTC.

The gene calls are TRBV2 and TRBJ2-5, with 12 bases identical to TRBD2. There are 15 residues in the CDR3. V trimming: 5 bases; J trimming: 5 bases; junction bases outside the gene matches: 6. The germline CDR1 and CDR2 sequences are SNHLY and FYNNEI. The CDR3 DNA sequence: TGTGCCAGCAGTAAGACTAGCGGGAGTGGGGAGACCCAGTACTTC. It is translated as CASSKTSGSGETQYF. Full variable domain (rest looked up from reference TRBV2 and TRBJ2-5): EPEVTQTPSHQVTQMGQEVILRCVPISNHLYFYWYRQILGQKVEFLVSFYNNEISEKSEIFDDQFSVERPDGSNFTLKIRSTKLEDSAMYFCASSKTSGSGETQYFGPGTRLLVL.

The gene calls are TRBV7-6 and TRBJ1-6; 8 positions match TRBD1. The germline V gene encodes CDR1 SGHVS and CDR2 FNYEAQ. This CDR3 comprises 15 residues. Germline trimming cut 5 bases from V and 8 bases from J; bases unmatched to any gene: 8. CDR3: CASSPRQGFDSPLHF. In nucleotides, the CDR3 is TGTGCCAGCAGCCCCAGACAGGGGTTTGATTCACCCCTCCACTTT. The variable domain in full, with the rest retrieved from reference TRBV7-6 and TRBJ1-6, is GAGVSQSPRYKVTKRGQDVALRCDPISGHVSLYWYRQALGQGPEFLTYFNYEAQQDKSGLPNDRFSAERPEGSISTLTIQRTEQRDSAMYRCASSPRQGFDSPLHFGNGTRLTVT.

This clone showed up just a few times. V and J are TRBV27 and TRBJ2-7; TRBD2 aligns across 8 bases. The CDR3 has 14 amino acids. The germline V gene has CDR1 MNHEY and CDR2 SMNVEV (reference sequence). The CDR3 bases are TGTGACCCCGCGGCGGGGGGTTGGCCCTACGAGCAGTACTTC. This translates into CDPAAGGWPYEQYF.

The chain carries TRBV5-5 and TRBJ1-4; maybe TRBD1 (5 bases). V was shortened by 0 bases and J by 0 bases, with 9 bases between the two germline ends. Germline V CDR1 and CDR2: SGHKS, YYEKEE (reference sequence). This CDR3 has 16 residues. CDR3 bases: TGTGCCAGCAGCTTGGAGGTGACAGCAACTAATGAAAAACTGTTTTTT. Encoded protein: CASSLEVTATNEKLFF.

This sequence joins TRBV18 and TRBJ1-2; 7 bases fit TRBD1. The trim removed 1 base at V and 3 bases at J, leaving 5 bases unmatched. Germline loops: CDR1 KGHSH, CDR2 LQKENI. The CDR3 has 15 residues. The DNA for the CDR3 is TGTGCCAGCTCACCACAACAGGGGAGGGACTATGGCTACACCTTC. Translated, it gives CASSPQQGRDYGYTF.

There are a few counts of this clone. CDR3 sequence (DNA): TGTGCCAGACCCGGGGGTAGCGGGAGAGTAGCCAAAAACATTCAGTACTTC. Its translation is CARPGGSGRVAKNIQYF. This chain links TRBV6-9 with TRBJ2-4; 9 nucleotides align to TRBD2. The V gene's germline CDR1 is MNHGY and CDR2 SVAAGI. The CDR3 loop spans 17 amino acids. J gave up 0 bases and V 9 bases, and 12 bases lay outside the gene matches.

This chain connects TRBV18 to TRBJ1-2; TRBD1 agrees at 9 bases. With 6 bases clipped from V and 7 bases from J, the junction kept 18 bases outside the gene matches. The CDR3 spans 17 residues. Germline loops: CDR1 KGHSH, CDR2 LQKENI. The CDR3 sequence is CASSPEVLGTGSSGYTF. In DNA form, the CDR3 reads TGTGCCAGCTCGCCCGAGGTCCTCGGGACAGGGAGTTCTGGCTACACCTTC.

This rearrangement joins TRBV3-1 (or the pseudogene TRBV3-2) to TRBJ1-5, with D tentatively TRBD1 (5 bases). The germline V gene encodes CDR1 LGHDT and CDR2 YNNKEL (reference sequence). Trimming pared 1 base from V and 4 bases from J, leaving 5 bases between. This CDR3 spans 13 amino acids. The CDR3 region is CASSQGQNQPQHF. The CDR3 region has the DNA TGTGCCAGCAGCCAAGGACAGAATCAGCCCCAGCATTTT.

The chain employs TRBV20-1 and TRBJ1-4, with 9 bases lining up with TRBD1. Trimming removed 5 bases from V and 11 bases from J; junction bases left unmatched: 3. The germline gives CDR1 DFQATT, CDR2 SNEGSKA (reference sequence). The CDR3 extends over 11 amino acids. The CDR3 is CSAGDREKLFF. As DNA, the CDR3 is TGCAGTGCTGGGGACAGGGAGAAACTGTTTTTT.

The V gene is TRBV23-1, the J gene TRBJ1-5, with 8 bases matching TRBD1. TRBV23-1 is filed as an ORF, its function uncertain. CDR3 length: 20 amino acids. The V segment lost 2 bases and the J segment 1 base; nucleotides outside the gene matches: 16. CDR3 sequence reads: CASSQGVRGRLRPSNQPQHF. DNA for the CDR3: TGCGCCAGCAGTCAAGGGGTCAGGGGGCGGTTGAGGCCAAGCAATCAGCCCCAGCATTTT.

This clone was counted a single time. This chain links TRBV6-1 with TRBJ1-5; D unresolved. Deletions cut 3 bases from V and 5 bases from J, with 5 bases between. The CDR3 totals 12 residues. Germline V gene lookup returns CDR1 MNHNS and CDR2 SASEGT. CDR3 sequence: CASSDQDQPQHF. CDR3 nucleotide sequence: TGTGCCAGCAGTGATCAGGATCAGCCCCAGCATTTT.

The CDR3 loop reads CASSVRGKGDTQYF. In DNA, the CDR3 is TGTGCCAGCAGCGTAAGGGGGAAGGGGGATACGCAGTATTTT. V usage is TRBV9 and J usage is TRBJ2-3, with D possibly being TRBD1 (6 bases). CDR3 length: 14 amino acids. V was shortened by 1 base and J by 6 bases, with 12 bases between the two germline ends. The germline V gene encodes CDR1 SGDLS and CDR2 YYNGEE.

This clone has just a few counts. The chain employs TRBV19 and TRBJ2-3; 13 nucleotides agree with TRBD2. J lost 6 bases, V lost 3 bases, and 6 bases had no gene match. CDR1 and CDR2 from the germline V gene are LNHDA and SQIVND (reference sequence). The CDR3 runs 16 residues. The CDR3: CASSIGTSGDYDTQYF. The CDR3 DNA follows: TGTGCCAGTAGTATCGGGACTAGCGGGGATTATGATACGCAGTATTTT.

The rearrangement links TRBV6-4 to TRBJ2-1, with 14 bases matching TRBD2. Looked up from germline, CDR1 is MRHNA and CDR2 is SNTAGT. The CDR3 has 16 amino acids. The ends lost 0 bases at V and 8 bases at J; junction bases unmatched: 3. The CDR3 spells CASSDSTSGRGHEQFF. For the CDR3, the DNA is TGTGCCAGCAGTGACTCGACTAGCGGGAGGGGGCATGAGCAGTTCTTC.

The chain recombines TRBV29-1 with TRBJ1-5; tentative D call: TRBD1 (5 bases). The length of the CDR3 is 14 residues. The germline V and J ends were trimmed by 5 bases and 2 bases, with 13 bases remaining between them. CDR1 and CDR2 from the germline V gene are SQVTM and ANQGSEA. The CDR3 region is CSVQAGNGNQPQHF. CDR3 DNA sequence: TGCAGCGTTCAGGCAGGGAACGGCAATCAGCCCCAGCATTTT.

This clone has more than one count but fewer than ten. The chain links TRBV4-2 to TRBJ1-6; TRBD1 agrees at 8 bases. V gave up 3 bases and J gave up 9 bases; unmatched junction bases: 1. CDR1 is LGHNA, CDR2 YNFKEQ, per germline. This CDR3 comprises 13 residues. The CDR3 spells CASSQDRASPLHF. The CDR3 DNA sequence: TGTGCCAGCAGCCAGGACAGGGCTTCACCCCTCCACTTT.

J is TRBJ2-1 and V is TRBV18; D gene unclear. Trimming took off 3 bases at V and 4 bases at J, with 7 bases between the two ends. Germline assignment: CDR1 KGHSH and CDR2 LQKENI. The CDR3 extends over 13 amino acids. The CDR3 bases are TGTGCCAGCTCACCGGCCCAGTACAATGAGCAGTTCTTC. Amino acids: CASSPAQYNEQFF.

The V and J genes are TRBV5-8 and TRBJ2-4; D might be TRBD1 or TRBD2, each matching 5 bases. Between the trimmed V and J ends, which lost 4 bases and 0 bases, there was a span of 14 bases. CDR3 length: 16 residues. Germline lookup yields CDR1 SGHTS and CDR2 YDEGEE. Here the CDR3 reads CASSPEGWVAKNIQYF. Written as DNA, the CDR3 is TGTGCCAGCAGCCCAGAGGGGTGGGTAGCCAAAAACATTCAGTACTTC.

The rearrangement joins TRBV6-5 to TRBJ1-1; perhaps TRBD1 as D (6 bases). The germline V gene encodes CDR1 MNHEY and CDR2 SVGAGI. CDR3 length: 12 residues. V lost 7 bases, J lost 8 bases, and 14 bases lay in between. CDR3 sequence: CASTLGQTEAFF. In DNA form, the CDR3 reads TGTGCCAGCACCTTAGGACAGACAGAAGCTTTCTTT.

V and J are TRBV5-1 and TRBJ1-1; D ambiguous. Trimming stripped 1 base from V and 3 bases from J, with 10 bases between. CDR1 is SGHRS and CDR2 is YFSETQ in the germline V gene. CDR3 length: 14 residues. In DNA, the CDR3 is TGCGCCAGCAGCTTGTTGGGGATGGACACTGAAGCTTTCTTT. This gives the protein CASSLLGMDTEAFF.